This TCR beta chain was identified during a study of cytotoxic CD8 clonotypes in ibrutinib-treated CLL. Clones were read by immunoSEQ multiplex PCR, and TCRdb kept only the in-frame ones, dropping some. This sample yields 140,000 or so clones, of which 75% to 85% are seen a single time; 9.5% to 15% belongs to the top ten. The germline V gene encodes CDR1 LNHNV and CDR2 YYDKDF (reference sequence). This CDR3 has 13 amino acids. V was cut by 0 bases and J by 2 bases, with 5 bases left in between. This TCR derives from a human donor with chronic lymphocytic leukemia. Specimen: PBMCs, collected after 12 months of ibrutinib treatment. V and J are TRBV15 and TRBJ2-7; D is undetermined. The CDR3 sequence is CATSRDMAYEQYF. In nucleotides, the CDR3 is TGTGCCACCAGCAGAGATATGGCCTACGAGCAGTACTTC.